This TCR beta chain was captured by sequencing in a study of CD8 T cells in Susac syndrome. This clonotype has only one observation. The multiple sclerosis controls, all treatment-naive patients, had relapsing-remitting disease that was stable or active. cDNA came from around 0.5 to 1 ug RNA primed by random hexamers. In TCRdb, the immunoSEQ multiplex PCR reads were re-called with MiXCR into one record per CDR3 protein. This sample yields around 130,000 distinct CDR3 sequences, of which roughly 94% are seen a single time; around 0.12% belongs to the top ten. The CDR3 is made up of 16 amino acids. The ends lost 6 bases at V and 4 bases at J; junction bases unmatched: 13.

This chain uses TRBV12-3 or TRBV12-4 with TRBJ1-2; 8 bases agree with TRBD1. The TCR sequence derives from a human donor with multiple sclerosis. Sequences were obtained from CD4+ T cells from PBMCs. CDR3 bases: TGTGCCAGCAGCTCCCGAATTTCAGGGGGCGGCTATGGCTACACCTTC. This translates into CASSSRISGGGYGYTF.